This T cell receptor (beta chain) was recorded in a study of blood T cell repertoires in COVID-19. Across the study: Collection of acute and convalescent COVID-19 samples took place in the United States, Italy and Spain.

Only one count was recorded for this clone. The method was immunoSEQ multiplex PCR; TCRdb's version includes in-frame clones alone and lacks a portion of them. The sample holds under 200,000 clones, 86% seen once. CDR1 and CDR2 (germline): KGHSH, LQKENI. This CDR3 is built from 16 residues. Deletions cut 2 bases from V and 1 base from J, with 11 bases between. The receptor comes from a man aged 70 or older with acute or convalescent COVID-19. J is TRBJ2-2 and V is TRBV18; D is perhaps TRBD1 (5 bases). Sequencing was done on a sample of peripheral blood. For the CDR3, the DNA is TGTGCCAGCTCACCATTCGCGACAGAGAACACCGGGGAGCTGTTTTTT. As protein: CASSPFATENTGELFF.